The entry below describes one T cell receptor beta chain. The sample originates from a study of blood T cell repertoires in COVID-19. Sequencing used immunoSEQ multiplex PCR; TCRdb keeps in-frame clones, though not all of them. The sample gives roughly 310,000 clones, 89% of which show up once; approximately 9.8% is in the top ten. The V end lost 5 bases, the J end lost 2 bases, and 6 bases lay between the germline ends. CDR1 and CDR2 from the germline V gene are SGHNT and YENEEA. The CDR3 totals 12 residues. The TCR sequence derives from a woman aged 40-49 years who had recovered from COVID-19. The sample comprised PBMCs or T cells enriched from blood (not recorded which). The chain uses TRBV11-3 and TRBJ1-2; D remains ambiguous. CDR3 protein: CASSLTNYGYTF. The CDR3 DNA reads TGTGCCAGCAGCCTGACAAACTATGGCTACACCTTC. The full variable domain, rest sourced from reference TRBV11-3 and TRBJ1-2, is EAGVVQSPRYKIIEKKQPVAFWCNPISGHNTLYWYLQNLGQGPELLIRYENEEAVDDSQLPKDRFSAERLKGVDSTLKIQPAELGDSAVYLCASSLTNYGYTFGSGTRLTVV.